Here is one T cell receptor (beta chain) with its context. The antigen remains undetermined. This CDR3 spans 15 amino acids. V lost 0 bases, J lost 7 bases, and 7 bases stayed unmatched. Germline V gene lookup returns CDR1 GTSNPN and CDR2 SVGIG (reference sequence). The sample comes from a study of cytomegalovirus exposure and HLA in healthy donors. The method was immunoSEQ multiplex PCR; TCRdb's version includes in-frame clones alone and lacks a portion of them. Here the sample spans roughly 250,000 clones, 75% to 90% being singletons. Study observations and caveats: It was approximately 170 TCR beta chains that were listed as cytomegalovirus-associated.

The rearrangement joins TRBV30 to TRBJ1-4, with 8 bases that match TRBD1. The receptor was isolated from a woman aged 25 to 39 in good health and CMV-seropositive. Source material: PBMCs. CDR3 nucleotide sequence: TGTGCCTGGAGTGTAGTCAGGGGGCCAGGTGAAAAACTGTTTTTT. It translates to CAWSVVRGPGEKLFF.